The 20 T cell receptor beta chains below come from one sample, sequenced in a study of cytotoxic CD8 clonotypes in ibrutinib-treated CLL. Here immunoSEQ multiplex PCR was the method, and the copy in TCRdb shows in-frame clones only, minus some. This sample has almost 250,000 clones, with 70% found just once. Sequenced here: PBMCs, sampled after 24 months of ibrutinib treatment. The origin of the receptors is a human donor with chronic lymphocytic leukemia.

The J gene is TRBJ2-3, the V gene TRBV25-1; TRBD2 aligns across 7 bases. Germline values: CDR1 MGHDK, CDR2 SYGVNS. The CDR3 consists of 11 residues. The V segment lost 9 bases and the J segment 15 bases; nucleotides outside the gene matches: 12. In DNA form, the CDR3 reads TGTGCCAGTCGAGCGGGACTCATTAATTATTTT. Its protein product is CASRAGLINYF.

Only one count was recorded for this clone. The chain employs TRBV5-7 and TRBJ2-1, with a possible D match to TRBD2 (5 bases). TRBV5-7 is an open reading frame whose function is uncertain. V was clipped by 2 bases and J by 7 bases, with 13 bases between them. The CDR3 covers 14 residues. CDR3 protein: CASSFEWTWNEQFF. CDR3 nucleotide sequence: TGTGCCAGCAGCTTCGAGTGGACTTGGAATGAGCAGTTCTTC.

This clone was counted once. The chain recombines TRBV18 with TRBJ2-3, with 7 bases aligning to TRBD1. CDR1 KGHSH and CDR2 LQKENI come from the germline V gene. With V trimmed by 0 bases and J by 4 bases, 4 bases remained unmatched. This CDR3 region has 15 residues. Written as DNA, the CDR3 is TGTGCCAGCTCACCACCGCGGACAGGCCCAGATACGCAGTATTTT. Translation gives CASSPPRTGPDTQYF.

V and J are TRBV28 and TRBJ2-1; a weak D match, TRBD2 (6 bases). Germline V gene lookup returns CDR1 MDHEN and CDR2 SYDVKM. The CDR3 has 14 residues. Trimming took 10 bases from V and 5 from J, leaving 18 bases between them. The CDR3 sequence: CATARPGVNNEQFF. CDR3 bases: TGTGCCACCGCGCGGCCGGGAGTGAACAATGAGCAGTTCTTC.

The chain joins TRBV7-9 to TRBJ1-2; D might be TRBD1 (5 bases). The germline V gene encodes CDR1 SEHNR and CDR2 FQNEAQ (reference sequence). V was cut by 7 bases and J by 0 bases, with 15 bases left in between. The CDR3 has 15 amino acids. Written as DNA, the CDR3 is TGTGCCAGCACCCTGACAGTTGCCTCTAACTATGGCTACACCTTC. Amino acid sequence: CASTLTVASNYGYTF.

This chain connects TRBV13 to TRBJ2-7; D is unresolved. V gave up 4 bases and J gave up 0 bases, with 25 bases separating them. Germline V gives CDR1 PRHDT, CDR2 FYEKMQ (reference sequence). CDR3 length: 19 amino acids. CDR3 protein: CASSSSTKTKRASSYEQYF. The CDR3 coding sequence is TGTGCCAGCAGCTCTTCGACCAAGACAAAAAGGGCCAGCTCCTACGAGCAGTACTTC.

This chain joins TRBV7-3 and TRBJ2-1; TRBD2 matches 12 bases. This CDR3 comprises 14 residues. V shed 4 bases, J shed 9 bases, and the junction held 4 bases outside the gene matches. Looked up from germline, CDR1 is SGHTA and CDR2 is FQGTGA. The CDR3 loop is CASSSTSGRGEQFF. CDR3 nucleotide sequence: TGTGCCAGCAGCTCGACTAGCGGGAGAGGTGAGCAGTTCTTC.

For this clone: Other nucleotide sequences in the sample specify the same CDR3. The chain recombines TRBV6-5 with TRBJ2-7; TRBD2 might be the D (6 bases). Per the germline V gene, CDR1 is MNHEY and CDR2 is SVGAGI. V was shortened by 5 bases and J by 4 bases, with 9 bases between the two germline ends. This CDR3 spans 12 amino acids. Written as DNA, the CDR3 is TGTGCCAGCAGTCAAGGGACTTACGAGCAGTACTTC. Protein sequence: CASSQGTYEQYF.

CDR3 in DNA: TGTGCCAGCACCCCTAGAAGTCCCGGGACAGGAAGCACAGATACGCAGTATTTT. As protein: CASTPRSPGTGSTDTQYF. The chain employs TRBV27 and TRBJ2-3; TRBD1 aligns across 8 bases. This CDR3 has 18 amino acids. Unmatched junction bases numbered 15, after V lost 7 bases and J lost 0 bases. Germline V lookup: CDR1 MNHEY, CDR2 SMNVEV (reference sequence).

J is TRBJ2-1 and V is TRBV6-1, with D possibly called TRBD1 or TRBD2 (5 bases each). Germline CDR1 is MNHNS and CDR2 is SASEGT. The CDR3 has 15 amino acids. Trimming stripped 4 bases from V and 0 bases from J, with 10 bases between. CDR3 bases: TGTGCCAGCAGTGTTTCAGGGAGCTCCTACAATGAGCAGTTCTTC. Translated: CASSVSGSSYNEQFF.

The chain uses TRBV2 and TRBJ1-1; a possible D gene is TRBD1 (5 bases). Trimming pared 11 bases from V and 0 bases from J, leaving 16 bases between. This CDR3 contains 14 residues. Germline lookup yields CDR1 SNHLY and CDR2 FYNNEI. The CDR3: CADGTRRLNTEAFF. In DNA form, the CDR3 reads TGTGCCGACGGGACTCGGAGACTGAACACTGAAGCTTTCTTT.

The chain is built from TRBV6-6 and TRBJ1-1; tentatively, D is TRBD1 (6 bases). Deletions cut 0 bases from V and 3 bases from J, with 14 bases between. Germline V gene lookup returns CDR1 MNHNY and CDR2 SVGAGI (reference sequence). The CDR3 runs 16 residues. This CDR3 is CASSYSRESGDTEAFF. Here the CDR3 DNA reads TGTGCCAGCAGTTACTCCCGTGAGTCAGGGGACACTGAAGCTTTCTTT.

CDR3 loop: CASSRTTTYEQYF. CDR3 coding DNA: TGTGCCAGCAGTCGAACGACTACCTACGAGCAGTACTTC. The chain is built from TRBV6-5 and TRBJ2-7, with D possibly matching TRBD2 (5 bases). V gave up 5 bases and J gave up 2 bases, with 10 bases separating them. CDR3 length: 13 amino acids. From germline, CDR1 is MNHEY and CDR2 SVGAGI.

This rearrangement joins TRBV11-2 to TRBJ1-4, with TRBD1 as a possible D gene (6 bases). The CDR3 sequence is 14 residues long. CDR1 and CDR2 (germline): SGHAT, FQNNGV. V lost 4 bases to trimming and J lost 3 bases, with 9 bases between them. DNA for the CDR3: TGTGCCAGCAGCTCGGACAGACCTAATGAAAAACTGTTTTTT. It specifies CASSSDRPNEKLFF.

This clone turned up a few times. Within the sample, other DNA sequences also encode this same CDR3. The chain has TRBV6-5 and TRBJ2-7, with 10 bases identical to TRBD2. Losses at the gene ends were 5 bases for V and 3 bases for J; bases not matched to a gene: 4. In germline, CDR1 is MNHEY, CDR2 SVGAGI. This CDR3 spans 14 amino acids. CDR3 in DNA: TGTGCCAGCAGTCGTGGACTAGCGGACTACGAGCAGTACTTC. It translates to CASSRGLADYEQYF.

The chain employs TRBV28 and TRBJ2-1; the match to TRBD2 covers 10 bases. V was clipped by 7 bases and J by 8 bases; unmatched bases: 8. This CDR3 spans 14 amino acids. Germline assignment: CDR1 MDHEN and CDR2 SYDVKM. CDR3 DNA sequence: TGTGCCAGCATCCTTAGCGGGAGGAGCGATGAGCAGTTCTTC. Encoded protein: CASILSGRSDEQFF.

The rearrangement links TRBV6-6 to TRBJ2-7; no clear D gene. V dropped 2 bases and J dropped 0 bases, with 11 bases sitting between them. Germline V gives CDR1 MNHNY, CDR2 SVGAGI (reference sequence). The CDR3 length is 15 residues. The CDR3: CASSYPPGSSYEQYF. CDR3 DNA sequence: TGTGCCAGCAGTTACCCCCCCGGCAGCTCCTACGAGCAGTACTTC.

The rearrangement links TRBV11-3 to TRBJ2-5, with TRBD2 matching 13 bases. The CDR3 runs 17 residues. Germline V lookup: CDR1 SGHNT, CDR2 YENEEA. After removal of 3 bases from V and 5 bases from J, the junction contained 9 bases not matched to a gene. CDR3 residues: CASSFGLAGEGKETQYF. The CDR3 bases are TGTGCCAGCAGCTTCGGACTAGCGGGAGAGGGAAAGGAGACCCAGTACTTC.

This chain links TRBV15 with TRBJ2-7; D call uncertain. CDR1 and CDR2 from the germline V gene are LNHNV and YYDKDF (reference sequence). This CDR3 comprises 15 residues. Trimming cost V 3 bases and J 3 bases, with 15 bases left between them. The CDR3 sequence: CATSRRRPTDYEQYF. CDR3 DNA sequence: TGTGCCACCAGCAGGCGACGACCTACCGACTACGAGCAGTACTTC.

The chain uses TRBV28 and TRBJ2-1; 10 positions agree with TRBD2. This CDR3 region has 15 residues. J lost 7 bases, V lost 6 bases, and 9 bases had no gene match. CDR1 and CDR2 (germline): MDHEN, SYDVKM. The CDR3 sequence is CASRASGRIVNEQFF. For the CDR3, the DNA is TGTGCCAGCAGGGCTAGCGGGAGAATAGTGAATGAGCAGTTCTTC.